These T cell receptor beta chains were read from a single sample in a study of blood T cell repertoires in COVID-19. Method: immunoSEQ multiplex PCR; TCRdb's copy keeps in-frame clones and lacks some. The sample lists around 58,000 clones; 80% to 90% were seen once. Material: peripheral blood. The receptors stem from a woman in her sixties with COVID-19, enrolled during active disease. Both conserved end residues are part of each CDR3. D genes are given only for firm matches. Clone size is shown for a subset of rows, as once, few, many or a class of expanded clone.

d_call,clone_size,v_call,j_call,cdr3_aa,cdr3_nt
NA,NA,TRBV21-1,TRBJ1-4,CASSKWRVGEKLFF,TGTGCCAGCAGCAAGTGGAGGGTGGGTGAAAAACTGTTTTTT
TRBD1,NA,TRBV29-1,TRBJ2-7,CSVRTGGYEQYF,TGCAGCGTTCGGACAGGGGGATACGAGCAGTACTTC
TRBD2,NA,TRBV30,TRBJ2-7,CAWSPPPRLAVTYEQYF,TGTGCCTGGAGTCCACCCCCTAGACTAGCGGTTACCTACGAGCAGTACTTC
TRBD2,NA,TRBV7-2,TRBJ2-7,CASSPGLAVYEQYF,TGTGCCAGCAGCCCGGGACTAGCGGTCTACGAGCAGTACTTC
NA,NA,TRBV30,TRBJ1-1,CAWSEGRVYTEAFF,TGTGCCTGGAGTGAGGGCAGGGTGTACACTGAAGCTTTCTTT
TRBD2,NA,TRBV2,TRBJ2-1,CASTGTTNYNEQFF,TGTGCCAGTACCGGGACTACAAACTACAATGAGCAGTTCTTC
TRBD2,NA,TRBV4-3,TRBJ2-1,CASSQVQRGGFYNEQFF,TGCGCCAGCAGCCAAGTGCAGCGGGGGGGCTTCTACAATGAGCAGTTCTTC
TRBD1,once,TRBV6-6,TRBJ1-1,CASSPGTGGSTEAFF,TGTGCCAGCAGTCCAGGGACAGGGGGTTCTACTGAAGCTTTCTTT
TRBD2,NA,TRBV5-4,TRBJ2-7,CASSPFPGTRNYEQYF,TGTGCCAGCAGCCCATTCCCCGGGACTAGAAATTACGAGCAGTACTTC
TRBD1,NA,TRBV3-1/TRBV3-2,TRBJ1-2,CASSPRTGGAQGYTF,TGTGCCAGCAGCCCCCGGACAGGGGGCGCGCAGGGCTACACCTTC
NA,NA,TRBV6-2/TRBV6-3,TRBJ1-2,CASSSARGGPNYGYTF,TGTGCCAGCAGTTCTGCCCGAGGGGGACCTAACTATGGCTACACCTTC
TRBD1,NA,TRBV4-1,TRBJ1-3,CASSPGTGYNSGSGNTIYF,TGCGCCAGCAGCCCAGGGACAGGTTATAACTCCGGCTCTGGAAACACCATATATTTT
NA,NA,TRBV9,TRBJ2-3,CASSAPYGGDTQYF,TGTGCCAGCAGCGCCCCGTATGGAGGGGATACGCAGTATTTT
NA,NA,TRBV19,TRBJ1-2,CASRPQGLNYGYTF,TGTGCCAGTAGACCCCAGGGCCTAAACTATGGCTACACCTTC
NA,NA,TRBV18,TRBJ1-2,CASSDVLGRNYGYTF,TGTGCCAGCTCGGATGTATTGGGCAGGAACTATGGCTACACCTTC
TRBD1,NA,TRBV5-1,TRBJ1-5,CASSIPRGQGGQPQHF,TGCGCCAGCAGCATCCCGCGGGGACAGGGGGGTCAGCCCCAGCATTTT
NA,NA,TRBV2,TRBJ2-2,CASSEGPGGKGELFF,TGTGCCAGCAGTGAAGGTCCGGGGGGCAAAGGGGAGCTGTTTTTT
NA,NA,TRBV27,TRBJ2-7,CATPKGRGSSYEQYF,TGTGCCACCCCGAAGGGTCGCGGGTCCTCCTACGAGCAGTACTTC
TRBD1,NA,TRBV6-2/TRBV6-3,TRBJ2-1,CASSYGGQGYNEQFF,TGTGCCAGCAGTTACGGCGGACAGGGGTACAATGAGCAGTTCTTC
TRBD1,NA,TRBV5-4,TRBJ2-1,CASSPGTASYNEQFF,TGTGCCAGCAGCCCCGGGACAGCTTCCTACAATGAGCAGTTCTTC
NA,NA,TRBV4-3,TRBJ1-1,CASSQDRENTEAFF,TGCGCCAGCAGCCAAGATCGGGAGAACACTGAAGCTTTCTTT
NA,NA,TRBV12-3/TRBV12-4,TRBJ1-2,CASSPSDNYGYTF,TGTGCCAGCAGTCCCAGTGATAACTATGGCTACACCTTC